This TCR beta chain was recovered during a study of T cell repertoires in cytomegalovirus infection. This clonotype has only a few counts. TCRdb re-called the reads with MiXCR, one entry per CDR3 protein. The data show 150,000 to 200,000 distinct CDR3 sequences, with approximately 15% seen just once and over 20% held by the top ten. The clonotype comes from a human donor in good health (CMV status not recorded). Some clones in this sample may be carry-over from other donors' samples. The sequenced sample consisted of PBMCs.

CDR3 sequence reads: CASSPGGRSTEAFF. The CDR3 DNA follows: TGTGCCAGCAGCCCGGGGGGGAGGAGCACTGAAGCTTTCTTT. This sequence joins TRBV7-2 and TRBJ1-1; possibly TRBD1 for D (5 bases). The CDR3 runs to 14 residues. CDR1 is SGHTA and CDR2 is FQGNSA in the germline V gene. Trimming took off 5 bases at V and 4 bases at J, with 14 bases between the two ends.